The rows below give T cell receptor beta chains drawn from one sample of a study of sequential checkpoint blockade in melanoma. Sequencing used immunoSEQ multiplex PCR; TCRdb keeps in-frame clones, though not all of them. In the table there are 10,000 to 15,000 clones, about 25% of which are singletons. The sequenced sample was tumor tissue (inferred from file names), obtained from a patient given nivolumab and ipilimumab in sequence. These receptor sequences come from a human donor with melanoma. Both conserved end residues are part of each CDR3. A D gene is named only where the DNA matches it firmly. The size entry is marked missing in some rows and otherwise reads once, few, many or a size class.

J gene	D gene	clone size	V gene	CDR3 DNA	CDR3 protein
TRBJ1-6	-	-	TRBV6-8	TGTGCCAGCAGTTACTCGGGCGGGAGCTCCTATAATTCACCCCTCCACTTT	CASSYSGGSSYNSPLHF
TRBJ1-3	TRBD1	-	TRBV29-1	TGCAGCGTCGCGACAGGGGGCGGCTCCGGAAACACCATATATTTT	CSVATGGGSGNTIYF
TRBJ2-1	-	-	TRBV9	TGTGCCAGCAGCGTGTGGGGAAGGGACGGACGCGACAATGAGCAGTTCTTC	CASSVWGRDGRDNEQFF
TRBJ1-1	TRBD1	-	TRBV18	TGTGCCAGCTCACCGGAAGGACCGGGACAGGGGGCGCGAGGAGCTTTCTTT	CASSPEGPGQGARGAFF
TRBJ2-1	TRBD2	-	TRBV5-1	TGCGCCAGCAGCCTCCGGGGGGGGAACAATGAGCAGTTCTTC	CASSLRGGNNEQFF
TRBJ2-7	TRBD2	medium-sized	TRBV6-8	TGTGCCTCCACTGGGGGGGGATCCTACGAGCAGTACTTC	CASTGGGSYEQYF
TRBJ1-6	-	few	TRBV6-8	TGTGCCAGCGGGCGGGGGGCCGCCTATAATTCACCCCTCCACTTT	CASGRGAAYNSPLHF
TRBJ2-1	TRBD2	many	TRBV10-3	TGTGCCATCAGTGAGTTCCGCGGGGGCAATGAGCAGTTCTTC	CAISEFRGGNEQFF
TRBJ1-2	-	-	TRBV29-1	TGCAGCGTTGAAGATCGATTAGGGGTCCCTAACTATGGCTACACCTTC	CSVEDRLGVPNYGYTF
TRBJ2-1	TRBD2	many	TRBV6-8	TGTGCCAGGGGAAGCGGGAGCTCCTACAATGAGCAGTTCTTC	CARGSGSSYNEQFF
TRBJ2-5	-	-	TRBV18	TGTGCCAGCTCCTCCTCCGTCGAGACCCAGTACTTC	CASSSSVETQYF
TRBJ2-3	TRBD2	-	TRBV28	TGTGCCAGCAGTCCCGGACTAGCCTTCACAGATACGCAGTATTTT	CASSPGLAFTDTQYF
TRBJ2-3	-	-	TRBV11-3	TGTGCCAGCAGCTTTGAGGAGCGGGTCTACACAGATACGCAGTATTTT	CASSFEERVYTDTQYF
TRBJ2-1	TRBD2	-	TRBV7-2	TGTGCCAGCAGCGGGAGGGTGAAGGCCGTGGGCGATGAGCAGTTCTTC	CASSGRVKAVGDEQFF
TRBJ1-2	TRBD1	-	TRBV28	TGTGCCAGCAGTTTATGGGGGACAGGGGGTTATGGCTACACCTTC	CASSLWGTGGYGYTF
TRBJ2-1	TRBD2	many	TRBV11-3	TGTGCCAGCAGCTTCCCTAGCGGGGGGGCTCGACAGTTCTTC	CASSFPSGGARQFF
TRBJ2-7	TRBD1	-	TRBV6-8	TGTGCCAGCAGACGACAGGGGGCCTCCTACGAGCAGTACTTC	CASRRQGASYEQYF
TRBJ1-1	-	few	TRBV7-6	TGTGCCAGCAGCTTCCCGGGGGCCCACACTGAAGCTTTCTTT	CASSFPGAHTEAFF